A single sample gave rise to the 27 T cell receptor beta chains below, sequenced in a study of technical replicates of blood from several donors. Libraries were prepared by immunoSEQ multiplex PCR; TCRdb keeps only in-frame clonotypes and omits some of them. The sample lists fewer than 95,000 clones, roughly 94% seen once, with about 0.23% in the top ten. Sequencing was done on a sample of T cells isolated from PBMCs. The receptor set was obtained from a human donor in good health.

The chain joins TRBV6-6 to TRBJ2-5; TRBD1 agrees at 8 bases. Germline loops: CDR1 MNHNY, CDR2 SVGAGI (reference sequence). The trim removed 6 bases at V and 4 bases at J, leaving 10 bases unmatched. This CDR3 comprises 15 residues. The DNA for the CDR3 is TGTGCCAGCAGACCAGAAGACAGGGGCGGAGAGACCCAGTACTTC. It yields the protein CASRPEDRGGETQYF.

The chain links TRBV29-1 to TRBJ2-1, with D uncertain. The CDR3 is 16 amino acids. Germline assignment: CDR1 SQVTM and CDR2 ANQGSEA. Trimming left V 8 bases short and J 4 bases short, with 24 bases between. CDR3 loop: CSSLRGQFSPYNEQFF. The DNA for the CDR3 is TGCAGCTCCCTCAGAGGTCAGTTCTCCCCTTACAATGAGCAGTTCTTC.

This chain links TRBV20-1 with TRBJ2-7; 7 bases align to TRBD1. The CDR3 loop spans 11 amino acids. CDR1 is DFQATT, CDR2 SNEGSKA, per germline (reference sequence). The V segment lost 3 bases and the J segment 5 bases; nucleotides outside the gene matches: 1. The CDR3 region is CSASDRDEQYF. The CDR3 region has the DNA TGCAGTGCTAGTGACAGGGACGAGCAGTACTTC.

The chain employs TRBV4-1 and TRBJ1-2; unclear D gene. The CDR3 spans 16 residues. With 2 bases removed from V and 2 bases from J, the gap between germline ends came to 15 bases. Germline V gives CDR1 MGHRA, CDR2 YSYEKL. CDR3 nucleotide sequence: TGCGCCAGCAGCCAACTTAACTCAAAAGAGAACTATGGCTACACCTTC. Its translation is CASSQLNSKENYGYTF.

The rearrangement uses TRBV2 and TRBJ2-7; a weak D match, TRBD2 (5 bases). The CDR3 length is 14 residues. Germline V gene lookup returns CDR1 SNHLY and CDR2 FYNNEI. Trimming stripped 8 bases from V and 2 bases from J, with 16 bases between. CDR3 DNA: TGTGCCAGCTACCGAGCGGATGCCACCTACGAGCAGTACTTC. This translates into CASYRADATYEQYF. The full variable domain, rest sourced from reference TRBV2 and TRBJ2-7, is EPEVTQTPSHQVTQMGQEVILRCVPISNHLYFYWYRQILGQKVEFLVSFYNNEISEKSEIFDDQFSVERPDGSNFTLKIRSTKLEDSAMYFCASYRADATYEQYFGPGTRLTVT.

V gene TRBV11-2 combines with J gene TRBJ2-1, with D maybe TRBD1 (6 bases). V lost 1 base and J lost 4, with 8 bases in between. Germline lookup yields CDR1 SGHAT and CDR2 FQNNGV. The CDR3 extends over 14 amino acids. CDR3 residues: CASSLGGPYNEQFF. DNA for the CDR3: TGTGCCAGCAGCTTAGGGGGGCCATACAATGAGCAGTTCTTC.

The J gene is TRBJ1-1, the V gene TRBV7-9; 8 bases align to TRBD1. The CDR3 is 14 residues long. The ends lost 6 bases at V and 4 bases at J; junction bases unmatched: 7. Per germline, CDR1 SEHNR and CDR2 FQNEAQ (reference sequence). In nucleotides, the CDR3 is TGTGCCAGCAGACAGGGGGTAGATGGCACTGAAGCTTTCTTT. This codes for CASRQGVDGTEAFF.

This chain connects TRBV2 to TRBJ2-1; D possibly corresponds to TRBD1 (5 bases). Deletions cut 3 bases from V and 0 bases from J, with 15 bases between. The CDR3 is made up of 17 amino acids. Germline CDR1 reads SNHLY; CDR2 reads FYNNEI. CDR3 sequence (DNA): TGTGCCAGCAGTGATATTTCTCGACAGAGCTCCTACAATGAGCAGTTCTTC. Its protein is CASSDISRQSSYNEQFF.

The chain has TRBV5-1 and TRBJ2-1; 7 bases line up with TRBD1. Germline CDR1 is SGHRS and CDR2 is YFSETQ. The CDR3 extends over 13 amino acids. V lost 0 bases to trimming and J lost 6 bases; unmatched junction nucleotides: 0. CDR3 sequence reads: CASSLGDSNEQFF. The DNA for the CDR3 is TGCGCCAGCAGCTTGGGGGACAGCAATGAGCAGTTCTTC. The full variable domain, completed using reference TRBV5-1 and TRBJ2-1, is KAGVTQTPRYLIKTRGQQVTLSCSPISGHRSVSWYQQTPGQGLQFLFEYFSETQRNKGNFPGRFSGRQFSNSRSEMNVSTLELGDSALYLCASSLGDSNEQFFGPGTRLTVL.

V gene TRBV11-2 combines with J gene TRBJ1-2, with a weak D call TRBD1 (6 bases). The V end was cut by 0 bases, the J end by 12 bases, with 23 bases between. Germline values: CDR1 SGHAT, CDR2 FQNNGV. The CDR3 length is 16 residues. The CDR3 protein is CASSLDFGPQGLVNTF. The CDR3 nucleotides read TGTGCCAGCAGCTTAGATTTTGGGCCCCAGGGGTTGGTGAACACCTTC.

This rearrangement joins TRBV11-2 to TRBJ1-1; TRBD1 is a possible D gene (6 bases). CDR3 size: 14 residues. V shed 5 bases and J shed 0 bases, with 10 bases lying between them. Germline CDR1 is SGHAT and CDR2 is FQNNGV. For the CDR3, the DNA is TGTGCCAGCAGCACCCAGGGGTTGAACACTGAAGCTTTCTTT. Its translation is CASSTQGLNTEAFF.

This clone was detected only once. V gene TRBV7-9 combines with J gene TRBJ1-2, with D hard to call. Per germline, CDR1 SEHNR and CDR2 FQNEAQ (reference sequence). The V end was cut by 1 base, the J end by 1 base, with 10 bases between. The length of the CDR3 is 15 residues. This CDR3 is CASSLGIGDNYGYTF. The CDR3 DNA sequence: TGTGCCAGCAGCTTAGGGATCGGGGATAACTATGGCTACACCTTC.

The chain couples TRBV29-1 to TRBJ1-1; D perhaps matches TRBD1 (5 bases). Germline values: CDR1 SQVTM, CDR2 ANQGSEA. Trimming removed 0 bases from V and 3 bases from J, with 20 bases in between. The CDR3 is 17 amino acids. This chain's CDR3 is CSVEEVWPRGSDTEAFF. The CDR3 DNA sequence: TGCAGCGTTGAAGAGGTGTGGCCAAGGGGATCGGACACTGAAGCTTTCTTT.

The chain couples TRBV9 to TRBJ2-3; TRBD2 matches at 10 bases. V lost 0 bases and J lost 2; bases outside the gene matches: 6. Germline V gives CDR1 SGDLS, CDR2 YYNGEE. CDR3 length: 17 residues. CDR3 in DNA: TGTGCCAGCAGCGTAGGGAGCGGGAGGGCCCCCACAGATACGCAGTATTTT. Its protein is CASSVGSGRAPTDTQYF. The whole variable domain, filled in from reference TRBV9 and TRBJ2-3, reads DSGVTQTPKHLITATGQRVTLRCSPRSGDLSVYWYQQSLDQGLQFLIQYYNGEERAKGNILERFSAQQFPDLHSELNLSSLELGDSALYFCASSVGSGRAPTDTQYFGPGTRLTVL.

CDR3 coding DNA: TGTGCCACCAGCAGCGGACTAGCGGGATTATACGAGCAGTACTTC. This encodes CATSSGLAGLYEQYF. The rearrangement uses TRBV15 and TRBJ2-7; 12 bases are shared with TRBD2. The ends lost 3 bases at V and 4 bases at J; junction bases unmatched: 4. CDR1 and CDR2 (germline): LNHNV, YYDKDF (reference sequence). This CDR3 has 15 residues. The complete variable domain, with remaining parts taken from reference TRBV15 and TRBJ2-7, reads DAMVIQNPRYQVTQFGKPVTLSCSQTLNHNVMYWYQQKSSQAPKLLFHYYDKDFNNEADTPDNFQSRRPNTSFCFLDIRSPGLGDTAMYLCATSSGLAGLYEQYFGPGTRLTVT.

The chain employs TRBV6-5 and TRBJ2-2; 8 nucleotides align to TRBD1. Trimming took 2 bases from V and 4 from J; bases not matched to a gene: 6. CDR3 length: 16 amino acids. CDR1 is MNHEY, CDR2 SVGAGI, per germline. CDR3 nucleotide sequence: TGTGCCAGCAGTTACGACCCCGACAGGGGCACCGGGGAGCTGTTTTTT. Translated: CASSYDPDRGTGELFF.

J is TRBJ2-6 and V is TRBV5-1, with TRBD2 as a possible D gene (5 bases). V was clipped by 0 bases and J by 0 bases, with 7 bases between them. The length of the CDR3 is 16 residues. Per germline, CDR1 SGHRS and CDR2 YFSETQ. The CDR3 loop reads CASSLERRSGANVLTF. CDR3 bases: TGCGCCAGCAGCTTGGAGCGGCGCTCTGGGGCCAACGTCCTGACTTTC.

The chain couples TRBV19 to TRBJ1-1; 7 bases map to TRBD1. Germline loops: CDR1 LNHDA, CDR2 SQIVND (reference sequence). V was clipped by 8 bases and J by 1 base; unmatched bases: 1. The CDR3 is 12 amino acids. CDR3 in amino acids: CASRTGNTEAFF. Here the CDR3 DNA reads TGTGCCAGTCGGACAGGGAACACTGAAGCTTTCTTT.

This clone showed up just a few times. The CDR3 loop reads CASRWDSPNQPQHF. The CDR3 DNA follows: TGTGCCAGCAGATGGGACAGTCCTAATCAGCCCCAGCATTTT. The V gene is TRBV6-6, the J gene TRBJ1-5; 7 bases match TRBD1. The V gene end was trimmed by 6 bases and the J gene end by 4 bases; junction bases not matched to a gene: 6. Germline assignment: CDR1 MNHNY and CDR2 SVGAGI (reference sequence). The CDR3 has 14 amino acids.

The J gene is TRBJ2-6, the V gene TRBV7-9; D is possibly TRBD2 (6 bases). The CDR3 contains 15 residues. Per germline, CDR1 SEHNR and CDR2 FQNEAQ (reference sequence). V lost 1 base, J lost 3 bases, and 7 bases lay in between. The CDR3 sequence is CASSLGRVGANVLTF. The CDR3 DNA sequence: TGTGCCAGCAGCTTAGGGAGGGTTGGGGCCAACGTCCTGACTTTC.

J is TRBJ2-3 and V is TRBV6-6, with 9 positions matching TRBD1. The ends lost 5 bases at V and 0 bases at J; junction bases unmatched: 6. CDR1 is MNHNY, CDR2 SVGAGI, per germline (reference sequence). The CDR3 is made up of 16 amino acids. The CDR3 DNA is TGTGCCAGCAGTCAGGGGGGACAGGGTAGCACAGATACGCAGTATTTT. Translated, it gives CASSQGGQGSTDTQYF.

The V call is TRBV2, the J call TRBJ2-4; 7 bases are shared with TRBD1. This CDR3 spans 13 amino acids. CDR1 is SNHLY and CDR2 is FYNNEI in the germline V gene. The junction had 12 bases not matched to a gene; V was cut back by 4 bases and J by 15 bases. CDR3 sequence reads: CASSGHRGKGPYF. The CDR3 DNA reads TGTGCCAGCAGTGGGCACAGGGGAAAGGGGCCGTACTTC.

The chain links TRBV5-6 to TRBJ1-5; the D is unclear. The germline V gene has CDR1 SGHDT and CDR2 YYEEEE. Trimming left V 4 bases short and J 1 base short, with 9 bases between. This CDR3 is built from 14 residues. Here the CDR3 reads CASSPGMSNQPQHF. In DNA form, the CDR3 reads TGTGCCAGCAGCCCGGGGATGAGCAATCAGCCCCAGCATTTT.

This clone came up once. This chain links TRBV4-1 with TRBJ2-2; no definite D call. The CDR3 is 16 amino acids. From germline, CDR1 is MGHRA and CDR2 YSYEKL. Trimming cost V 2 bases and J 5 bases, with 15 bases left between them. CDR3 nucleotides: TGCGCCAGCAGCCAACTAGACCTGATAGTTACCGGGGAGCTGTTTTTT. It specifies CASSQLDLIVTGELFF.

The gene calls are TRBV11-2 and TRBJ2-7; TRBD1 matches at 11 bases. J gave up 2 bases and V 6 bases, and 6 bases lay outside the gene matches. The germline V gene encodes CDR1 SGHAT and CDR2 FQNNGV. This CDR3 has 15 amino acids. CDR3 residues: CASSPGTGGPYEQYF. The CDR3 DNA reads TGTGCCAGCAGTCCCGGGACAGGGGGGCCCTACGAGCAGTACTTC.

The J gene is TRBJ2-3, the V gene TRBV7-9; 8 positions agree with TRBD2. Trimming at V came to 3 bases and at J to 5 bases, leaving 4 bases not matched to a gene. Per the germline V gene, CDR1 is SEHNR and CDR2 is FQNEAQ (reference sequence). The CDR3 is made up of 14 amino acids. DNA of the CDR3: TGTGCCAGCAGCTTCCCCAGCGGGGGAGATACGCAGTATTTT. Amino acids: CASSFPSGGDTQYF.

V usage is TRBV19 and J usage is TRBJ2-4; D might be TRBD2 (7 bases). The length of the CDR3 is 15 residues. The germline V and J ends were trimmed by 7 bases and 0 bases, with 13 bases remaining between them. The V gene's germline CDR1 is LNHDA and CDR2 SQIVND (reference sequence). The CDR3 DNA reads as TGTGCCAGTACAAAGGGGGGGGGAGCCAAAAACATTCAGTACTTC. Translating gives CASTKGGGAKNIQYF.